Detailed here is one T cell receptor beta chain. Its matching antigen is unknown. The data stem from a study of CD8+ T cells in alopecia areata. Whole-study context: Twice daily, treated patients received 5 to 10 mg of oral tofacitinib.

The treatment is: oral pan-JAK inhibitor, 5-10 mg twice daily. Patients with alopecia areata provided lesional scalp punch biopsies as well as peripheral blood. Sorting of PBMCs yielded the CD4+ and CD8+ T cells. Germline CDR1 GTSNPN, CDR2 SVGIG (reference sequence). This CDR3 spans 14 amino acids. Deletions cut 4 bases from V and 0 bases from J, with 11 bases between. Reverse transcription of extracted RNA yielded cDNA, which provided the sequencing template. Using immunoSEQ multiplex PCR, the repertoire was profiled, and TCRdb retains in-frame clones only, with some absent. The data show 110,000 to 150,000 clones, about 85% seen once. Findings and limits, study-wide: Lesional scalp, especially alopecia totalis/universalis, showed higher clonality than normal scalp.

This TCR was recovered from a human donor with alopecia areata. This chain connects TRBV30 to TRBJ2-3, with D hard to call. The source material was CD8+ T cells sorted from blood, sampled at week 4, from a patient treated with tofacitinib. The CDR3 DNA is TGTGCCTGGACGGAAGCGTCTAGCACAGATACGCAGTATTTT. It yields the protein CAWTEASSTDTQYF.